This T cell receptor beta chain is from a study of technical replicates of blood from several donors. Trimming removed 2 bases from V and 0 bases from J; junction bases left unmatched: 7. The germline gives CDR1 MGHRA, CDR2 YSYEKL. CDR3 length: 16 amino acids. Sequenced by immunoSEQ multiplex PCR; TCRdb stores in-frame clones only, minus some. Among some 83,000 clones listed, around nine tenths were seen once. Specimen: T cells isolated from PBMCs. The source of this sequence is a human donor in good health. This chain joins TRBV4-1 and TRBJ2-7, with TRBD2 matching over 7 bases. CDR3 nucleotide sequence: TGCGCCAGCAGCCAACTTTCCCGGGACTACTCCTACGAGCAGTACTTC. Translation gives CASSQLSRDYSYEQYF.